Sequencing of this T cell receptor beta chain was carried out in a study of metastatic and nonmetastatic thyroid tumors. Study outcomes and limitations: Significantly higher TCR beta diversity was reportedly seen in malignant thyroid tumors than benign nodules, in blood and tumor.

At least ten counts were recorded for this clone. Its antigen is unidentified. As processed by the authors: For papillary thyroid cancer, a distant-metastasis classifier was constructed from CDR3 differences observed across clinicopathological groups. TCRdb re-analyzed the PCR reads using MiXCR. The V and J calls follow TCRdb's processing rather than the paper's. The repertoire holds tens of thousands of clones, roughly 18% seen once, with about 10% in the top ten. The ends were cut back, 8 bases at V and 5 bases at J, with 15 bases in the middle. Germline lookup yields CDR1 MNHEY and CDR2 SMNVEV (reference sequence). The CDR3 totals 13 residues. No patient received treatment before thyroid surgery.

This TCR was recovered from a female donor with papillary thyroid cancer or a benign thyroid nodule (not recorded which). Some clones in this sample may be carry-over from other donors' samples. Source material: blood. The chain has TRBV27 and TRBJ1-2; a possible D gene is TRBD1 (5 bases). The CDR3 here is CASGAGREYGYTF. DNA of the CDR3: TGTGCCAGCGGAGCGGGACGGGAGTATGGCTACACCTTC.